This TCR beta chain came from a study of T cells in Graves' hyperthyroidism and ophthalmopathy. Study conclusions and caveats: Ophthalmopathy prediction by the model preceded onset by a median about 6 months. Blood held most thyroid clonotypes expanded above 0.001 frequency.

Criteria for exclusion of patients were uncontrolled infection, other autoimmune disease, pregnancy or lactation. Diagnoses were established using clinical symptoms, serum thyroxine and TRAb, thyroid ultrasound and orbital computed tomography. Amplification of TCR beta CDR3 regions was performed using RNA transcripts as template. Initially, a first-round RT-PCR of the TCR CDR3 employed the HTBI primer set. TCRdb analysed the multiplex PCR reads with MiXCR anew, one entry per CDR3 protein. This table holds hundreds of thousands of distinct CDR3 sequences, nearly 45% found once. A remark on this clonotype: Its antigen is currently unknown.

The ends lost 5 bases at V and 0 bases at J; junction bases unmatched: 4. Germline lookup yields CDR1 KGHDR and CDR2 SFDVKD. The CDR3 is 16 amino acids. The chain is built from TRBV24-1 and TRBJ1-5; 9 bases fit TRBD1. Specimen: peripheral blood or thyroid tissue (not recorded which). The receptor was isolated from an adult man with Graves' disease, either hyperthyroidism or ophthalmopathy (not recorded which). CDR3 residues: CATSATGQGSNQPQHF. CDR3 in DNA: TGTGCCACCAGTGCCACGGGACAGGGTAGCAATCAGCCCCAGCATTTT.